This TCR beta chain comes out of a study of blood T cell repertoires in COVID-19. Study overall: Samples of COVID-19 (acute and convalescent) were obtained from the United States, Italy and Spain. PBMCs, B-cell-depleted T cells, or T cells provided the cDNA or gDNA that made up the material.

The germline CDR1 and CDR2 sequences are SQVTM and ANQGSEA. This CDR3 contains 13 residues. Per the original methods: From reference gene primer amplification, estimates of nucleated cell counts were derived. Sequenced by immunoSEQ multiplex PCR; TCRdb stores in-frame clones only, minus some. That table gives V, J and clone size, and the DNA gave D and trimming. The sample records approximately 290,000 clones, about 88% being singletons. Only one count was recorded for this clone. The chain carries TRBV29-1 and TRBJ2-1; 11 bases agree with TRBD2. Sequencing was performed on peripheral blood. The clonotype originates from an older woman with acute or convalescent COVID-19. The CDR3 region has the DNA TGCACCCTTAGCGGGAGGGATAACAATGAGCAGTTCTTC. Amino acids: CTLSGRDNNEQFF.